This T cell receptor beta chain came from a study of beta chain features in type 1 diabetes. Isolated RNA was reverse transcribed in full, so expressed TCRB transcripts were sequenced. An average approximately 4 million reads came from naive, central memory and regulatory T cell samples. Profiling relied on immunoSEQ multiplex PCR, and the TCRdb table lists in-frame clones only, not all of them. The top ten clones hold over 0.4% of a sample with 140,000 to 150,000 clones, roughly 50% of them seen once. V shed 5 bases and J shed 3 bases, with 8 bases lying between them. This CDR3 contains 12 residues. The V gene's germline CDR1 is SGHVS and CDR2 FNYEAQ. One heparinised blood draw averaging approximately 0.11 L was given by each donor. Every sorted population was more than 95% pure.

The chain combines TRBV7-6 with TRBJ2-7; D is possibly TRBD1 (6 bases). This receptor was identified in a young man in good health. The material sequenced was Tregs from blood. CDR3 region: CASSLQGYEQYF. CDR3 DNA sequence: TGTGCCAGCAGCCTACAGGGCTACGAGCAGTACTTC. The full variable domain, in which reference TRBV7-6 and TRBJ2-7 provide the parts outside the CDR3, is GAGVSQSPRYKVTKRGQDVALRCDPISGHVSLYWYRQALGQGPEFLTYFNYEAQQDKSGLPNDRFSAERPEGSISTLTIQRTEQRDSAMYRCASSLQGYEQYFGPGTRLTVT.